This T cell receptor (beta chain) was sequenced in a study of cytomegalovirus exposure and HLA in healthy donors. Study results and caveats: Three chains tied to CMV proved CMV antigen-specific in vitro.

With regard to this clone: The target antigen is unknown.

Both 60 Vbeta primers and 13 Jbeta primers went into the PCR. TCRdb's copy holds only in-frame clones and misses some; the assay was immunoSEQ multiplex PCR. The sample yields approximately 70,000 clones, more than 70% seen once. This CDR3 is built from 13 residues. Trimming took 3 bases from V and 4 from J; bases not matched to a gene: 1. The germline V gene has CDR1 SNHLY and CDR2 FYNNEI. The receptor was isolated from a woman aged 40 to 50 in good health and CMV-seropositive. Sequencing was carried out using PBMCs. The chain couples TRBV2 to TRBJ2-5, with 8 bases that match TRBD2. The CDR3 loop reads CASSEGLGETQYF. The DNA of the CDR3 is TGTGCCAGCAGTGAGGGACTAGGAGAGACCCAGTACTTC. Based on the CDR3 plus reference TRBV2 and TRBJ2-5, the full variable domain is EPEVTQTPSHQVTQMGQEVILRCVPISNHLYFYWYRQILGQKVEFLVSFYNNEISEKSEIFDDQFSVERPDGSNFTLKIRSTKLEDSAMYFCASSEGLGETQYFGPGTRLLVL.